Each of the 19 T cell receptor beta chains below was sequenced from the same sample in a study of CD8+CD57+ T cells in acquired aplastic anemia. The TCR beta profiling, which covered VDJ combination and CDR3 sequence, was carried out using genomic DNA as the template. Each CDR3 protein gets one entry after TCRdb re-called the reads with MiXCR. The sample carries roughly 98,000 distinct CDR3 sequences, about 67% recorded once. Patients chosen for sequencing had shown CD8+CD57+ cell expansion by flow cytometry. Sequencing used sorted CD4+, CD8+, or CD8+CD57+ T cells (not recorded which) from PBMCs. The receptor source for this set is a human donor with aplastic anemia.

About this clonotype: A much larger clone lies a single base off, so this may be a read error. It is likely a read error, because the conserved phenylalanine at the end of the CDR3 is missing. The DNA is left out, because the CDR3 cannot be placed on it with certainty; the CDR3 is given as TCRdb lists it. The chain employs TRBV10-1 and TRBJ2-7. The CDR3 spans 14 residues, counting both ends. Germline CDR1 reads WNHNN; CDR2 reads SYGVQD (reference sequence). The CDR3 region is CASSEDRGPYEQCL.

This clonotype was recorded only once. The chain employs TRBV5-1 and TRBJ1-2; possibly TRBD1 for D (5 bases). The CDR3 loop spans 15 amino acids. The V and J ends lost 0 bases and 3 bases respectively, with 12 bases between them. CDR1 is SGHRS and CDR2 is YFSETQ in the germline V gene. CDR3 nucleotides: TGCGCCAGCAGCTTGGATAATTGGGGGGACTATGGCTACACCTTC. Its translation: CASSLDNWGDYGYTF.

The chain employs TRBV25-1 and TRBJ1-6; TRBD1 is a possible D gene (5 bases). The CDR3 is 16 residues long. The germline V and J ends were trimmed by 6 bases and 3 bases, with 15 bases remaining between them. Germline V lookup: CDR1 MGHDK, CDR2 SYGVNS. For the CDR3, the DNA is TGTGCCAGCAGCCAAGAAGCCCAGGGCTATAATTCACCCCTCCACTTT. It translates to CASSQEAQGYNSPLHF.

The CDR3 DNA reads TGCAGTGCTGGGTCGGGTCCGACCTACGAGCAGTACTTC. Encoded protein: CSAGSGPTYEQYF. V usage is TRBV20-1 and J usage is TRBJ2-7; D remains unclear. V lost 5 bases and J lost 2, with 13 bases in between. The CDR3 has 13 amino acids. Germline CDR1 and CDR2: DFQATT and SNEGSKA (reference sequence).

This chain joins TRBV9 and TRBJ1-6; 12 bases map to TRBD1. Germline V CDR1 and CDR2: SGDLS, YYNGEE. This CDR3 region has 14 residues. Losses at the gene ends were 6 bases for V and 13 bases for J; bases not matched to a gene: 8. DNA of the CDR3: TGTGCCAGCACGACCGGGACAGGGGGCTCCCCCCTCCACTTT. It specifies CASTTGTGGSPLHF.

This clonotype was seen ten or more times. CDR3 loop: CASSLGASGGIDTQYF. CDR3 DNA: TGTGCCAGCAGCCTAGGGGCTAGCGGGGGTATAGATACGCAGTATTTT. This rearrangement joins TRBV7-2 to TRBJ2-3; 10 bases fit TRBD2. The CDR3 runs to 16 residues. CDR1 and CDR2 from the germline V gene are SGHTA and FQGNSA. The V gene end was trimmed by 5 bases and the J gene end by 5 bases; junction bases not matched to a gene: 10.

The chain combines TRBV5-4 with TRBJ2-5, with 7 bases matching TRBD2. Germline CDR1 reads SGHNT; CDR2 reads YYREEE (reference sequence). The V segment lost 4 bases and the J segment 4 bases; nucleotides outside the gene matches: 7. This CDR3 comprises 14 residues. In DNA, the CDR3 is TGTGCCAGCAGCCCGGGGAGGGGTTCAGAGACCCAGTACTTC. Its protein is CASSPGRGSETQYF.

Only a few counts were recorded for this clonotype. The genes are TRBV15 and TRBJ1-2; 9 bases fit TRBD1. CDR1 and CDR2 from the germline V gene are LNHNV and YYDKDF (reference sequence). V was pared by 2 bases and J by 7 bases, with 8 bases of the junction left unmatched. The CDR3 sequence is 15 residues long. The CDR3 spells CATSRPGQGYGGYTF. As DNA, the CDR3 is TGTGCCACCAGCAGACCGGGACAGGGTTACGGTGGCTACACCTTC.

J is TRBJ1-1 and V is TRBV7-2; D not certain. This CDR3 contains 12 residues. V lost 4 bases, J lost 8 bases, and 11 bases lay in between. CDR1 SGHTA and CDR2 FQGNSA come from the germline V gene. The CDR3 region has the DNA TGTGCCAGCAGCTCGAAACCGGAAGAAGCTTTCTTT. Translated, it gives CASSSKPEEAFF.

This clonotype showed up many times. V and J are TRBV5-4 and TRBJ2-7; 7 nucleotides agree with TRBD1. The length of the CDR3 is 15 residues. V lost 5 bases to trimming and J lost 1 base; unmatched junction nucleotides: 9. Germline CDR1 SGHNT, CDR2 YYREEE (reference sequence). DNA for the CDR3: TGTGCCAGCAGTTTTTCACAGGGGCCATCCTACGAGCAGTACTTC. Amino acid sequence: CASSFSQGPSYEQYF.

The chain is built from TRBV7-3 and TRBJ1-6; D unresolved. V lost 2 bases and J lost 10, with 9 bases in between. The CDR3 runs to 13 residues. The germline V gene encodes CDR1 SGHTA and CDR2 FQGTGA. The CDR3 spells CASSLWEASPLHF. CDR3 coding DNA: TGTGCCAGCAGCTTATGGGAGGCATCACCCCTCCACTTT.

A single count supports this clonotype. DNA for the CDR3: TGCAGTGCGCAAGGGGATTCCTACGAGCAGTACTTC. Amino acid sequence: CSAQGDSYEQYF. The V and J genes are TRBV20-1 and TRBJ2-7, with D perhaps matching TRBD1 (5 bases). Per germline, CDR1 DFQATT and CDR2 SNEGSKA (reference sequence). The CDR3 has 12 amino acids. Trimming left V 6 bases short and J 1 base short, with 10 bases between.

The gene calls are TRBV2 and TRBJ1-5; perhaps TRBD1 as D (6 bases). Trimming left V 8 bases short and J 0 bases short, with 20 bases between. The CDR3 totals 17 residues. Germline loops: CDR1 SNHLY, CDR2 FYNNEI. The CDR3 loop reads CASGFSDREYSNQPQHF. The CDR3 region has the DNA TGTGCCAGCGGGTTCTCGGACAGAGAATATAGCAATCAGCCCCAGCATTTT.

The chain recombines TRBV19 with TRBJ1-1; D unresolved. V lost 6 bases and J 3 bases, leaving 11 bases between the germline ends. Germline V gives CDR1 LNHDA, CDR2 SQIVND (reference sequence). This CDR3 comprises 13 residues. The CDR3 DNA reads as TGTGCCAGTAGCCAGGCAGCGGACACTGAAGCTTTCTTT. Protein sequence: CASSQAADTEAFF.

The rearrangement uses TRBV2 and TRBJ1-1, with D unclear. From germline, CDR1 is SNHLY and CDR2 FYNNEI. The ends were cut back, 1 base at V and 0 bases at J, with 6 bases in the middle. The CDR3 is made up of 14 amino acids. The CDR3 loop is CASSEGEVNTEAFF. CDR3 nucleotides: TGTGCCAGCAGTGAAGGGGAGGTGAACACTGAAGCTTTCTTT.

The chain uses TRBV12-3 or TRBV12-4 and TRBJ2-1; D unclear. V was shortened by 7 bases and J by 0 bases, with 10 bases between the two germline ends. The CDR3 length is 14 residues. The CDR3 bases are TGTGCCAGCAACCCGGATAGCTCCTACAATGAGCAGTTCTTC. This translates into CASNPDSSYNEQFF.

V gene TRBV19 combines with J gene TRBJ1-2; D not certain. This CDR3 has 13 amino acids. The germline V gene has CDR1 LNHDA and CDR2 SQIVND (reference sequence). The V end was cut by 9 bases, the J end by 0 bases, with 11 bases between. The CDR3 sequence: CASRLATNYGYTF. Written as DNA, the CDR3 is TGTGCCAGCCGGTTAGCTACTAACTATGGCTACACCTTC. Full variable domain (missing parts from reference TRBV19 and TRBJ1-2): DGGITQSPKYLFRKEGQNVTLSCEQNLNHDAMYWYRQDPGQGLRLIYYSQIVNDFQKGDIAEGYSVSREKKESFPLTVTSAQKNPTAFYLCASRLATNYGYTFGSGTRLTVV.

The table lists this clonotype with a few counts. The V and J genes are TRBV7-2 and TRBJ1-6, with no clear D. The CDR3 runs 12 residues. Trimming removed 3 bases from V and 13 bases from J, with 10 bases in between. CDR1 is SGHTA and CDR2 is FQGNSA in the germline V gene. In nucleotides, the CDR3 is TGTGCCAGCAGCTTTGAAGTGGGGCCCCTCCACTTT. This encodes CASSFEVGPLHF.

The chain is built from TRBV24-1 and TRBJ2-2; D might be TRBD1 (6 bases). V was pared by 4 bases and J by 4 bases, with 9 bases between. Germline CDR1 is KGHDR and CDR2 is SFDVKD. CDR3 length equals 14 residues. The CDR3 protein is CATSERTVTGELFF. For the CDR3, the DNA is TGTGCCACCAGTGAAAGGACAGTCACCGGGGAGCTGTTTTTT.